The rows below give T cell receptor beta chains drawn from one sample of a study of T-cell memory formation after mild COVID-19. TCRdb reprocessed the 5' RACE reads via MiXCR and lists one record per CDR3 protein. In the table there are 300,000 to 400,000 distinct CDR3 sequences, 15% to 20% of which are singletons. Sequences were obtained from PBMCs or a T cell subset sorted from them (not recorded which). The source of these receptors is a young man who had mild COVID-19 (a few samples of this study predate the infection). Cell type and time point are not known. Both conserved end residues are part of each CDR3. A D gene is named only where the DNA matches it firmly. Only part of the rows carry a size: once, few, many, or a class if the clone is expanded.

>few|TRBJ2-1|TRBV24-1|NA
TGTGCCACCAGTGATTTTCGGTCAGGGAAAGATGAGCAGTTCTTC
CATSDFRSGKDEQFF
>few|TRBJ2-7|TRBV6-5|NA
TGTGCCAGCAGTTACCTTGGGGGTAACGAGCAGTACTTC
CASSYLGGNEQYF
>few|TRBJ1-2|TRBV7-9|NA
TGTGCCAGCAGCTTATTGGGCCAGGGGCGAGCTAACTATGGCTACACCTTC
CASSLLGQGRANYGYTF
>NA|TRBJ1-2|TRBV18|NA
TGTGCCAGCTCACCAAGTTCCTACGGGTCTAGTGGCTACACCTTC
CASSPSSYGSSGYTF
>few|TRBJ2-7|TRBV6-2/TRBV6-3|NA
TGTGCCAGCACTAAACCCTCCTACGAGCAGTACTTC
CASTKPSYEQYF
>NA|TRBJ2-1|TRBV9|TRBD2
TGTGCCAGCAGCGTAGACGGGGGGGACTACAATGAGCAGTTCTTC
CASSVDGGDYNEQFF
>few|TRBJ1-6|TRBV4-2|NA
TGTGCCAGCAGCCAAGATGACATGGGGGCCGATAATTCACCCCTCCACTTT
CASSQDDMGADNSPLHF
>NA|TRBJ1-5|TRBV20-1|NA
TGCAGTGCTAGGAACGAATACAATCAGCCCCAGCATTTT
CSARNEYNQPQHF
>NA|TRBJ2-1|TRBV9|TRBD1
TGTGCCAGCAGCGTAGGGACAGGGGGAGAGGGGAATGAGCAGTTCTTC
CASSVGTGGEGNEQFF
>few|TRBJ2-1|TRBV5-4|TRBD2
TGTGCCAGCAACCCTCTAGGCCGGGGGGGCCGCGAGCAGTTCTTC
CASNPLGRGGREQFF
>NA|TRBJ1-2|TRBV7-6|TRBD1
TGTGCCAGCAGCCTGACAGGGGATGGCTACACCTTC
CASSLTGDGYTF
>NA|TRBJ1-5|TRBV6-2/TRBV6-3|TRBD1
TGTGCCAGCAGCCCCGACAGGGGCTGGCAGCCCCAGCATTTT
CASSPDRGWQPQHF
>few|TRBJ1-2|TRBV20-1|NA
TGCAGTGCTAAAACTAGGGGAATTGATGGCTACACCTTC
CSAKTRGIDGYTF
>NA|TRBJ1-2|TRBV4-2|NA
TGTGCCAGCAGTACCCCAGAAGGGATAGACTATGGCTACACCTTC
CASSTPEGIDYGYTF
>NA|TRBJ2-7|TRBV6-1|NA
TGTGCCAGCAGGTACAGCCACCTCGCCTACGAGCAGTACTTC
CASRYSHLAYEQYF
>few|TRBJ2-1|TRBV20-1|TRBD2
TGCAGTGTGGGAGCGGGGGGATACAATGAGCAGTTCTTC
CSVGAGGYNEQFF
>few|TRBJ2-7|TRBV5-1|NA
TGCGCCAGCCTTTCCCCTGGGGTTCCCTACGAGCAGTACTTC
CASLSPGVPYEQYF
>NA|TRBJ2-1|TRBV4-3|NA
TGCGCCAGCAGCCAAGAAGGCAGGGGTATCCCTGAACAGTTCTTC
CASSQEGRGIPEQFF
>NA|TRBJ1-5|TRBV21-1|NA
TGTGCCAGCAGCAAATACAGGGGGTATGGGACAGGGGAGGACAGCAATCAGCCCCAGCATTTT
CASSKYRGYGTGEDSNQPQHF
>few|TRBJ1-2|TRBV12-3/TRBV12-4|NA
TGTGCCAGCAGTTCCCTAGGGCAGCCCTATGGCTACACCTTC
CASSSLGQPYGYTF
>few|TRBJ2-1|TRBV24-1|TRBD2
TGTGCCACCAGTGCCCAGACTAGCGACCCTCGTGGAAAGTTCTTC
CATSAQTSDPRGKFF
>NA|TRBJ1-2|TRBV29-1|NA
TGCAGCGTTGGATCCATGGGAGGTGGCTACACCTTC
CSVGSMGGGYTF
>NA|TRBJ1-2|TRBV4-3|NA
TGCGCCAGCAGCCAAGATCTTGTAGGGTATGGCTACACCTTC
CASSQDLVGYGYTF
>few|TRBJ2-3|TRBV14|TRBD2
TGTGCCAGCAGCCAAGGAACCGGACTAGCGAAGTCAGATACGCAGTATTTT
CASSQGTGLAKSDTQYF
>NA|TRBJ2-5|TRBV4-2|NA
TGTGCCAGCAGCCAAGGTGAAATCGGGACCCAGTACTTC
CASSQGEIGTQYF
>NA|TRBJ2-3|TRBV7-9|NA
TGTGCCAGCAGCTTCGGGAGCACGGACGGCACAGATACGCAGTATTTT
CASSFGSTDGTDTQYF
>few|TRBJ2-5|TRBV24-1|NA
TGTGCCACCAGTGATCCCGGGTCTGGGGAGACCCAGTACTTC
CATSDPGSGETQYF
>few|TRBJ2-5|TRBV7-9|TRBD2
TGTGCCAGCAGCCCCCTGATAGGACTAGCTCAAGAGACCCAGTACTTC
CASSPLIGLAQETQYF
>NA|TRBJ1-1|TRBV28|TRBD1
TGTGCCAGCAGTTTAGATTATTGGGTCGGGACAGGGGTGTTTAGCACTGAAGCTTTCTTT
CASSLDYWVGTGVFSTEAFF
>few|TRBJ2-1|TRBV5-4|NA
TGTGCCAGCAGCTACAGGGGAGGAACTACCTACAATGAGCAGTTCTTC
CASSYRGGTTYNEQFF
>few|TRBJ1-2|TRBV12-3/TRBV12-4|NA
TGTGCCAGCAGTTTAGTTGGATTTGGTGGCTACACCTTC
CASSLVGFGGYTF
>NA|TRBJ2-7|TRBV19|NA
TGTGCCAGTAGTCTCGGGCTTTTCGAGGGCTACGAGCAGTACTTC
CASSLGLFEGYEQYF
>NA|TRBJ2-1|TRBV5-1|TRBD2
TGCGCCAGCAGCTTGGCGGCGGGGGGGCCGAGAGAGCAGTTCTTC
CASSLAAGGPREQFF
>few|TRBJ2-1|TRBV2|TRBD1
TGTGCCAGCAGCTCCGGGACAGGAGCAAGTTTCTACAATGAGCAGTTCTTC
CASSSGTGASFYNEQFF
>many|TRBJ1-3|TRBV5-1|NA
TGTGCCAGCTCACTCGACAGCTCTGGAAACACCATATATTTT
CASSLDSSGNTIYF
>NA|TRBJ2-1|TRBV7-2|NA
TGTGCCAGCAGCAAGGCCCTCCACAATGAGCAGTTCTTC
CASSKALHNEQFF
>NA|TRBJ1-2|TRBV7-2|TRBD1
TGTGCCAGCAGCTTAGCGAGGGGGCTGGTAGGCTACACCTTC
CASSLARGLVGYTF
>few|TRBJ2-1|TRBV5-1|NA
TGCGCCAGCAGCTACCAGGGCGGCATAGAGCAGTTCTTC
CASSYQGGIEQFF
>few|TRBJ2-4|TRBV4-1|NA
TGCGCCAGCAGCCAAGATCCTACACAAGCCAAAAACATTCAGTACTTC
CASSQDPTQAKNIQYF
>few|TRBJ2-7|TRBV6-2/TRBV6-3|TRBD2
TGTGCCAGCAGTTTTCGGACTAGCGGGGGGACGGTCGGCTACGAGCAGTACTTC
CASSFRTSGGTVGYEQYF
>few|TRBJ2-3|TRBV7-2|TRBD2
TGTGCCAGCAGCCGACTAGCGGGGGGGCAGGGCACAGATACGCAGTATTTT
CASSRLAGGQGTDTQYF
>NA|TRBJ2-2|TRBV20-1|TRBD1
TGCAGTGCCCCACCCCGGGACAGGGTGGCCGGGGAGCTGTTTTTT
CSAPPRDRVAGELFF
>NA|TRBJ2-3|TRBV27|NA
TGTGCCAGCAGTTTGGGTGGTTCCTCGGATACGCAGTATTTT
CASSLGGSSDTQYF
>many|TRBJ2-1|TRBV27|NA
TGTGCCAGCAGTTCCTCCATTTGGGGCAGGGTATTGACTGAGCAGTTCTTC
CASSSSIWGRVLTEQFF
>many|TRBJ2-1|TRBV7-9|NA
TGTGCCAGCAGCCCCAAGGACCCCACATACAATGAGCAGTTCTTC
CASSPKDPTYNEQFF